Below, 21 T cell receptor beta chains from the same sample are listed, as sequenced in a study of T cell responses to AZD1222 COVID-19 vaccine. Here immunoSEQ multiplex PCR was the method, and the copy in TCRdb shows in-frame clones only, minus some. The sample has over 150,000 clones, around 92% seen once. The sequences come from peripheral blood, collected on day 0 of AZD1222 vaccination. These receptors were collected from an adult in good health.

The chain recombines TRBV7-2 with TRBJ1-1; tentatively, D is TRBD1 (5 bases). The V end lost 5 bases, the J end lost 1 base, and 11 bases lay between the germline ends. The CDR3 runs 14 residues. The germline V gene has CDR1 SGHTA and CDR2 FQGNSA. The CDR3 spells CASSPGRTNTEAFF. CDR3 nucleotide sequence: TGTGCCAGCAGCCCGGGGCGGACGAACACTGAAGCTTTCTTT. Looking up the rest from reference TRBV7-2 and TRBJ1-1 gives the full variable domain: GAGVSQSPSNKVTEKGKDVELRCDPISGHTALYWYRQSLGQGLEFLIYFQGNSAPDKSGLPSDRFSAERTGGSVSTLTIQRTQQEDSAVYLCASSPGRTNTEAFFGQGTRLTVV.

CDR3 sequence reads: CASRLGASPDEQYF. Written as DNA, the CDR3 is TGTGCCAGCAGGCTAGGGGCTAGTCCGGACGAGCAGTACTTC. The rearrangement joins TRBV7-8 to TRBJ2-7; possibly TRBD1 for D (5 bases). V was pared by 6 bases and J by 5 bases, with 17 bases between. CDR1 SGHVS and CDR2 FQNEAQ come from the germline V gene. The CDR3 is made up of 14 amino acids. Combining the CDR3 with reference TRBV7-8 and TRBJ2-7 gives the whole variable domain GAGVSQSPRYKVAKRGQDVALRCDPISGHVSLFWYQQALGQGPEFLTYFQNEAQLDKSGLPSDRFFAERPEGSVSTLKIQRTQQEDSAVYLCASRLGASPDEQYFGPGTRLTVT.

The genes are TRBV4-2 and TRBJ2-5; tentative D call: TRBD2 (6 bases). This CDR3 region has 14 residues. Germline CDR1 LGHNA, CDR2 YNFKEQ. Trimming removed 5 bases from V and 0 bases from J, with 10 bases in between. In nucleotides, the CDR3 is TGTGCCAGCAGCTTCGGACTAAACCAAGAGACCCAGTACTTC. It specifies CASSFGLNQETQYF.

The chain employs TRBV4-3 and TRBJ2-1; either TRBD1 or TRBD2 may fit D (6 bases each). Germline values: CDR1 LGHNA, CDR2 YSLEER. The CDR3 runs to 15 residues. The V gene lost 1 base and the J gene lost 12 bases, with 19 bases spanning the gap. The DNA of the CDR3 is TGCGCCAGCAGCCAAGCGGGGGCTCGATCGTTCCGGCAGTTCTTC. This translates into CASSQAGARSFRQFF.

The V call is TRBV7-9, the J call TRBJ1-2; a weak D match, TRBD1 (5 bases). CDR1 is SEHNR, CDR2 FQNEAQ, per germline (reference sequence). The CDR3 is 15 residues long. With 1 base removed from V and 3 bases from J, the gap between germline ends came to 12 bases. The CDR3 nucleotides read TGTGCCAGCAGCTTAGATGCAGGGCTGGACTATGGCTACACCTTC. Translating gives CASSLDAGLDYGYTF.

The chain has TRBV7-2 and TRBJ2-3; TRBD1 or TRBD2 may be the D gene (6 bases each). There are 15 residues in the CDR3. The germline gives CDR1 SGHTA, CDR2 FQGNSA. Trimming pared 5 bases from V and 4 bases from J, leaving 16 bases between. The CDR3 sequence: CASSPRGVISDTQYF. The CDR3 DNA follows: TGTGCCAGCAGCCCAAGGGGGGTGATTTCAGATACGCAGTATTTT.

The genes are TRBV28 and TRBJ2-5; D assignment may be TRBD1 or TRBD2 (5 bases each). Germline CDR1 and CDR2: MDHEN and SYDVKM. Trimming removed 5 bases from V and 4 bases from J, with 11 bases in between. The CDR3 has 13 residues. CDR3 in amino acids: CASSTPGGETQYF. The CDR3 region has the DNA TGTGCCAGCAGTACCCCTGGGGGAGAGACCCAGTACTTC.

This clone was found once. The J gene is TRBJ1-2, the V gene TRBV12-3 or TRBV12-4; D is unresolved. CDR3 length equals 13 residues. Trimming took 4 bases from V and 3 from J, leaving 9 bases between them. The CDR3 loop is CASSYAGYYGYTF. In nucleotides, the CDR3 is TGTGCCAGCAGTTATGCGGGTTACTATGGCTACACCTTC.

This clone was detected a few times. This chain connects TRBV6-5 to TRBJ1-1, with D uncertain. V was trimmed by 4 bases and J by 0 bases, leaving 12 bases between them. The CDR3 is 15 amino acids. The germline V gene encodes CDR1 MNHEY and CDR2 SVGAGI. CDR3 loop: CASSSSPWMNTEAFF. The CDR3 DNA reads TGTGCCAGCAGTTCCAGTCCCTGGATGAACACTGAAGCTTTCTTT.

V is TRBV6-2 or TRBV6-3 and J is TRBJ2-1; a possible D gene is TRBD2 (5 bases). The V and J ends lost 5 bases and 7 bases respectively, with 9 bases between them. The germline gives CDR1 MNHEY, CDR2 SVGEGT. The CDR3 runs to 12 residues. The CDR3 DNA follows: TGTGCCAGCAGTAAGATAGCGAATGAGCAGTTCTTC. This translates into CASSKIANEQFF.

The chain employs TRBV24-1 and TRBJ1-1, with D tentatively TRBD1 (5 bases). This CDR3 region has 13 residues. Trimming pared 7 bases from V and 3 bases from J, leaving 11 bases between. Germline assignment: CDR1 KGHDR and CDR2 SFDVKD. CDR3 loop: CATSRSGDTEAFF. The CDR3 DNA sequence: TGTGCCACCAGCAGGTCGGGGGACACTGAAGCTTTCTTT.

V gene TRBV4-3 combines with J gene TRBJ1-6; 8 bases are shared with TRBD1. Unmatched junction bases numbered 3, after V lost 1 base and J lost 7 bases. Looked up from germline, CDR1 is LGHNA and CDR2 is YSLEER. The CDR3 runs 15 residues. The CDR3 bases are TGCGCCAGCAGCCAAGGGACAGGGATAAATTCACCCCTCCACTTT. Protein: CASSQGTGINSPLHF.

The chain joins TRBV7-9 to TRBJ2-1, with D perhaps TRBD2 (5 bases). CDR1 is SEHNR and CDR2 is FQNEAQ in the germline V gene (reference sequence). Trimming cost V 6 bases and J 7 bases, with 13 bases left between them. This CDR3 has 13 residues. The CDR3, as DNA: TGTGCCAGCAGGAAAGGGAGCGTGAATGAGCAGTTCTTC. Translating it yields CASRKGSVNEQFF. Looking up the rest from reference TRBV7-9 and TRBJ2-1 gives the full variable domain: DTGVSQNPRHKITKRGQNVTFRCDPISEHNRLYWYRQTLGQGPEFLTYFQNEAQLEKSRLLSDRFSAERPKGSFSTLEIQRTEQGDSAMYLCASRKGSVNEQFFGPGTRLTVL.

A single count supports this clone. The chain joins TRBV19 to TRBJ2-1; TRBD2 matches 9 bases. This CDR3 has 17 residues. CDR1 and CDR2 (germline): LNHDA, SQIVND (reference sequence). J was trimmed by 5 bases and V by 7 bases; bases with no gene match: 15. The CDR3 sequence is CASTRAAGGVVNNEQFF. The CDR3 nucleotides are TGTGCCAGTACCCGCGCTGCGGGAGGGGTCGTGAACAATGAGCAGTTCTTC.

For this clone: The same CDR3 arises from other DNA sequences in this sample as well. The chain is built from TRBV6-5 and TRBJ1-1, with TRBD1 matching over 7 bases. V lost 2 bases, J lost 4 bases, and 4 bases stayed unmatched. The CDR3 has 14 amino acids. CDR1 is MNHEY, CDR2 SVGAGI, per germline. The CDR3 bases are TGTGCCAGCAGTTACGGAGGGGGCGGCACTGAAGCTTTCTTT. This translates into CASSYGGGGTEAFF.

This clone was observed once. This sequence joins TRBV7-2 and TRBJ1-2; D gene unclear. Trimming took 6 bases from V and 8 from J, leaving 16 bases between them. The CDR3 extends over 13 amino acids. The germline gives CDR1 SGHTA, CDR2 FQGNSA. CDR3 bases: TGTGCCAGCAGAGGACCGTCCTCGTCCGGCTACACCTTC. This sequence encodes CASRGPSSSGYTF.

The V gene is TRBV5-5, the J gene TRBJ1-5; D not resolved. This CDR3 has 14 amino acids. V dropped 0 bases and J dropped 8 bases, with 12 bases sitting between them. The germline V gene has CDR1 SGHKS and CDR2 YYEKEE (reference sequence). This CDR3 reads CASSLDLAWEPQHF. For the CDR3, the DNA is TGTGCCAGCAGCTTGGATTTGGCGTGGGAGCCCCAGCATTTT.

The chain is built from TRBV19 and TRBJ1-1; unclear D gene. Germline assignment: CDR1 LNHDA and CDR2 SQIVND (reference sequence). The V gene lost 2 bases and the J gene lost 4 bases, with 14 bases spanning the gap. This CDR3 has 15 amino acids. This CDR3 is CASSISTRGVTEAFF. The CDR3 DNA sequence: TGTGCCAGTAGTATATCTACCCGAGGCGTCACTGAAGCTTTCTTT. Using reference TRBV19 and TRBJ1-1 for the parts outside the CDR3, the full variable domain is DGGITQSPKYLFRKEGQNVTLSCEQNLNHDAMYWYRQDPGQGLRLIYYSQIVNDFQKGDIAEGYSVSREKKESFPLTVTSAQKNPTAFYLCASSISTRGVTEAFFGQGTRLTVV.

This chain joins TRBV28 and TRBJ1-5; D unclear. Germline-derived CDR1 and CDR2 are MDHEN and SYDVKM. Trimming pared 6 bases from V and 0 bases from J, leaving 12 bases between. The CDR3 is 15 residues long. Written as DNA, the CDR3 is TGTGCCAGCAGGATAAGACCGCTTAGCAATCAGCCCCAGCATTTT. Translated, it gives CASRIRPLSNQPQHF.

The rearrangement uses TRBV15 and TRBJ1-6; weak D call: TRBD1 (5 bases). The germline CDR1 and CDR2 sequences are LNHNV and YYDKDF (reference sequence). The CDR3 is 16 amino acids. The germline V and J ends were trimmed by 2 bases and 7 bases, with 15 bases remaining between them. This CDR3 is CATSRLRGTANSPLHF. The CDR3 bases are TGTGCCACCAGCAGACTGCGCGGGACGGCCAATTCACCCCTCCACTTT.

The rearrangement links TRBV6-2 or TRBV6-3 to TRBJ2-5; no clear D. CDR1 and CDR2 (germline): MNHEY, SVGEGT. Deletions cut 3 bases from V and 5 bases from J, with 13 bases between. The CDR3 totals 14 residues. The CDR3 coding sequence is TGTGCCAGCAGTTATCTTTCGGGTCGGGAGACCCAGTACTTC. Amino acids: CASSYLSGRETQYF.